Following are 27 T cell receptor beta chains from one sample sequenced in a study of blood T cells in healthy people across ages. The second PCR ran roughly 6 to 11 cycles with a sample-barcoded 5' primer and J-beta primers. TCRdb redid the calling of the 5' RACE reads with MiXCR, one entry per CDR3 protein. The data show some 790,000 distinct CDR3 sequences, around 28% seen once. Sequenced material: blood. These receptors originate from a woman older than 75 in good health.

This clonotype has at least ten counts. CDR3 nucleotides: TGTGCCAGCAGCTATAGCGGGGGTACGCAGTATTTT. This sequence encodes CASSYSGGTQYF. V usage is TRBV7-2 and J usage is TRBJ2-3; TRBD2 agrees at 9 bases. The CDR3 is 12 residues long. Germline CDR1 SGHTA, CDR2 FQGNSA. The V and J ends lost 4 bases and 8 bases, in that order; junction bases with no gene match: 1.

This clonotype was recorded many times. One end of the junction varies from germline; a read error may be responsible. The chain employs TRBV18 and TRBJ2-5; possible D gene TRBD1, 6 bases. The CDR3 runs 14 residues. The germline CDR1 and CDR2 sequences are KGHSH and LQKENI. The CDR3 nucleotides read TGTGCCACCTCACGTCAGACAGGCCAAGAGACCCAGTACTTC. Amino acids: CATSRQTGQETQYF.

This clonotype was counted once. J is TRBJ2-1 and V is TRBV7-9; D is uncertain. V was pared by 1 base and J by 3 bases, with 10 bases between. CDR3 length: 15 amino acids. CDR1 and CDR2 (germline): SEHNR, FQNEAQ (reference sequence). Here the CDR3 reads CASSLGASYYNEQFF. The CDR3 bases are TGTGCCAGCAGCTTAGGGGCCTCTTACTACAATGAGCAGTTCTTC.

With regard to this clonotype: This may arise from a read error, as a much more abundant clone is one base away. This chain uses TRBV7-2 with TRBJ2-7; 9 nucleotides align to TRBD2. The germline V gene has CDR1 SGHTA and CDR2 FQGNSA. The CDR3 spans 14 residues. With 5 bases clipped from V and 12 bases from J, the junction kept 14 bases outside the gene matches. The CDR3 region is CASSPGASGETRYF. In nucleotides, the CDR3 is TGTGCCAGCAGCCCAGGGGCTAGCGGGGAGACCCGGTACTTC.

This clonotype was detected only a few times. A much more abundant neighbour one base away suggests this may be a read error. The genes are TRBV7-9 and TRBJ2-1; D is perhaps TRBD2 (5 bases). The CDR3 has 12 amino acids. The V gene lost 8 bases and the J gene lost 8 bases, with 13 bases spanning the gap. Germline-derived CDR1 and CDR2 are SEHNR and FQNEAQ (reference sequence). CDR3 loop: CASARVRDEQFF. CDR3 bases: TGTGCCAGCGCGAGGGTTCGAGATGAGCAGTTCTTC.

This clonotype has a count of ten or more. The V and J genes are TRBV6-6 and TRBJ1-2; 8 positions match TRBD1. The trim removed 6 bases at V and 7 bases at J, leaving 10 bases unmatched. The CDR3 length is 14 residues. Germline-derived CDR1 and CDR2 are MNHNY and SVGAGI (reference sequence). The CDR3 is CASSHAGQGRGYTF. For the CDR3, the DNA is TGTGCCAGCAGCCACGCCGGACAGGGTCGTGGCTACACCTTC.

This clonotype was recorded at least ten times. The chain's CDR3 is CASSLAGTRTTNEKLFF. The CDR3 coding sequence is TGTGCCAGCAGCCTCGCCGGGACACGGACCACTAATGAAAAACTGTTTTTT. This chain uses TRBV7-9 with TRBJ1-4; the D gene is possibly TRBD1 (6 bases). The V gene lost 5 bases and the J gene lost 2 bases, with 18 bases spanning the gap. The CDR3 has 17 amino acids. Germline CDR1 reads SEHNR; CDR2 reads FQNEAQ (reference sequence).

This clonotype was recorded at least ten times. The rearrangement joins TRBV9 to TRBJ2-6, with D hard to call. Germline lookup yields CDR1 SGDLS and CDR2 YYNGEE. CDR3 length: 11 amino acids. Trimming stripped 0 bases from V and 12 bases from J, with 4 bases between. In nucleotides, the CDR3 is TGTGCCAGCAGCGTAGCTTGCGTCCTGACTTTC. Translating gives CASSVACVLTF.

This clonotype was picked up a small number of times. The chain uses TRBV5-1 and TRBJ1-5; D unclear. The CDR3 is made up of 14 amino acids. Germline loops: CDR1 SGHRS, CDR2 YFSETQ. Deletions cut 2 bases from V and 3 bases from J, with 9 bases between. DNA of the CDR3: TGCGCCAGCAGCTTTGGGCAAATCAATCAGCCCCAGCATTTT. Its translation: CASSFGQINQPQHF.

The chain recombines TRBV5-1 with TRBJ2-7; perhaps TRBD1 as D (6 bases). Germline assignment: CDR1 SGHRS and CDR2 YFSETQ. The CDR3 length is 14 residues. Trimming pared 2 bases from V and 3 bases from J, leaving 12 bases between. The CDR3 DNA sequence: TGCGCCAGCAGCTTTCAGGGGTCCCACTACGAGCAGTACTTC. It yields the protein CASSFQGSHYEQYF.

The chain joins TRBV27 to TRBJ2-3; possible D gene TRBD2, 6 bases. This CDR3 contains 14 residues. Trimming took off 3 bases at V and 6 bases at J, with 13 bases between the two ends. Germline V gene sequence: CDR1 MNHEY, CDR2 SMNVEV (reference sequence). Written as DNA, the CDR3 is TGTGCCAGCAGTTTCCGGACTAACTTGGATACGCAGTATTTT. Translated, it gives CASSFRTNLDTQYF.

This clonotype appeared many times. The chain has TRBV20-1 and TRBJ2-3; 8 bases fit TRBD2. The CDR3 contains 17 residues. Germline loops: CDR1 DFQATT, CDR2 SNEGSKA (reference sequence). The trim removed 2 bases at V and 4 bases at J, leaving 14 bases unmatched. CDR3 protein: CSARKAGGVLGADTQYF. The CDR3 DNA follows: TGCAGTGCTAGAAAGGCGGGGGGCGTTCTTGGTGCAGATACGCAGTATTTT.

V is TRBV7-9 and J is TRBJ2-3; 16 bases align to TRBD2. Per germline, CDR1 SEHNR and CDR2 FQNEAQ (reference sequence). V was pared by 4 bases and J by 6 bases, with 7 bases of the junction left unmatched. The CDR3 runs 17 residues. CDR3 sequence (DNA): TGTGCCAGCAGCTCTTCTTGGGGACTAGCGGGGGGGGATACGCAGTATTTT. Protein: CASSSSWGLAGGDTQYF.

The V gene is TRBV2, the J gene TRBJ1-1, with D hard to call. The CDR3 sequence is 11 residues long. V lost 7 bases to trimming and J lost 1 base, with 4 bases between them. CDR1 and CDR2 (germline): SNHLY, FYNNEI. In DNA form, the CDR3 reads TGTGCCAGCACTAGGAACACTGAAGCTTTCTTT. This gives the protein CASTRNTEAFF.

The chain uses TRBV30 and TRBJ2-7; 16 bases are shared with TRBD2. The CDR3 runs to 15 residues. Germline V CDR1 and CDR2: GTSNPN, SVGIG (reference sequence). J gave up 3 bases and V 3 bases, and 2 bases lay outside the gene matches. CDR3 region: CAWRGLAGGDYEQYF. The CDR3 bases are TGTGCCTGGAGGGGACTAGCGGGGGGGGACTACGAGCAGTACTTC.

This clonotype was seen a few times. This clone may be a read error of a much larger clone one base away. CDR3 protein: CSADGQREAQYF. The CDR3 DNA reads as TGCAGTGCCGACGGCCAGAGGGAGGCCCAGTACTTC. This chain joins TRBV20-1 and TRBJ2-5; the D gene is possibly TRBD2 (6 bases). Germline V CDR1 and CDR2: DFQATT, SNEGSKA (reference sequence). This CDR3 is 12 amino acids long. The V and J ends lost 6 bases and 9 bases respectively, with 17 bases between them.

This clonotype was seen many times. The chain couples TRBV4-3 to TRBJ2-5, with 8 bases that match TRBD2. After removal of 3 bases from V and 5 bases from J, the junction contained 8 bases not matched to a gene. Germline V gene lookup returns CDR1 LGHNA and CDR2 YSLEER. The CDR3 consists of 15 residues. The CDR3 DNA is TGCGCCAGCAGCCAGGGGATAGCGGGGAAGGAGACCCAGTACTTC. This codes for CASSQGIAGKETQYF.

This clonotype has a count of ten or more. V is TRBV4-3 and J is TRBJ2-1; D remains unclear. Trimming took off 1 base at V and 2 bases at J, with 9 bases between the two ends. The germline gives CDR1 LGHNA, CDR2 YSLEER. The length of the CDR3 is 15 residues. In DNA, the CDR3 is TGCGCCAGCAGCCAAGGCCCTAGTACCTACAATGAGCAGTTCTTC. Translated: CASSQGPSTYNEQFF.

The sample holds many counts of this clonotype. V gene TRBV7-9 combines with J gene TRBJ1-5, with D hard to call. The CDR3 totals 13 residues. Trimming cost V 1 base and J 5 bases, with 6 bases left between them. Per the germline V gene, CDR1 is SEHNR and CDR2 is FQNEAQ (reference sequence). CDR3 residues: CASSLESHQPQHF. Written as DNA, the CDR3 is TGTGCCAGCAGCTTAGAGAGCCATCAGCCCCAGCATTTT.

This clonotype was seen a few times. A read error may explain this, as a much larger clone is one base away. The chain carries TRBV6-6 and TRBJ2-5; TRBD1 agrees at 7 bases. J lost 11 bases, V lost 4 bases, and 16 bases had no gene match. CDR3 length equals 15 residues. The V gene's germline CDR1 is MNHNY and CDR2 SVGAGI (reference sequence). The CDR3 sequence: CASSSKQGIVNEQYF. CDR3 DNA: TGTGCCAGCAGTTCAAAACAGGGGATTGTCAATGAGCAGTACTTC.

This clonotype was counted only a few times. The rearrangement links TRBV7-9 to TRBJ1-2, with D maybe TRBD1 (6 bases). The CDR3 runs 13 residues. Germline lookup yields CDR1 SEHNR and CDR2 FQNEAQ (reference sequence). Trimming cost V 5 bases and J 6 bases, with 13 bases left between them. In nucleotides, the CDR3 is TGTGCCAGCAGCCGTCGGGGGGGCGATGGCTACACCTTC. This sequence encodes CASSRRGGDGYTF.

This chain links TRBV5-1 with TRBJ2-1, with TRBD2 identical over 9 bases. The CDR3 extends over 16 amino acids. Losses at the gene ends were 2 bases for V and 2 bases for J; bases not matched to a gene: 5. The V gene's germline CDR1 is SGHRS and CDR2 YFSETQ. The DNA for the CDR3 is TGCGCCAGCAGCTTCCCTAGCGGGGCCCCCTACAATGAGCAGTTCTTC. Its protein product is CASSFPSGAPYNEQFF.

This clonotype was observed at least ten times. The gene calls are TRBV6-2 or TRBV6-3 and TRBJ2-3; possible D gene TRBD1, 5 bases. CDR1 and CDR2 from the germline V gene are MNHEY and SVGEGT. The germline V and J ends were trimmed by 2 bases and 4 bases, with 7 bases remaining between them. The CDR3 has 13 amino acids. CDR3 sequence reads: CASSYDSSDTQYF. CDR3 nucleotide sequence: TGTGCCAGCAGTTACGACAGTTCAGATACGCAGTATTTT.

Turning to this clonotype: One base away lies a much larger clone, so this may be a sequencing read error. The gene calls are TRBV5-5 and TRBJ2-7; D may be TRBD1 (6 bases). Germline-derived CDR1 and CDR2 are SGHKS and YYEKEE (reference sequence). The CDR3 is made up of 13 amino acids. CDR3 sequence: CAGRPTQGYEQYF. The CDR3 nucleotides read TGTGCCGGCAGACCGACACAGGGCTACGAGCAGTACTTC.

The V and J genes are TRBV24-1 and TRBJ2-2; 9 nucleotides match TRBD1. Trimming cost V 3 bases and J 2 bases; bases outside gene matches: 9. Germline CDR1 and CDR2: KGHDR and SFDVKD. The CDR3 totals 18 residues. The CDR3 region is CATSDGMGQGSNTGELFF. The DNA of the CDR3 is TGTGCCACCAGTGATGGTATGGGACAGGGATCAAACACCGGGGAGCTGTTTTTT.

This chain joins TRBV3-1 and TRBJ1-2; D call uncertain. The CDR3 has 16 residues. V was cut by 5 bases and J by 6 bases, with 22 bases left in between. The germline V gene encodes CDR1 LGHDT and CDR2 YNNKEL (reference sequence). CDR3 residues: CASSDPRRAPRDGYTF. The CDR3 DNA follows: TGTGCCAGCAGCGATCCCAGGAGGGCCCCACGTGATGGCTACACCTTC.

The CDR3 sequence is CASSYKRDGGYTF. CDR3 nucleotides: TGTGCCAGCAGTTATAAAAGGGACGGCGGCTACACCTTC. The V gene is TRBV6-2 or TRBV6-3, the J gene TRBJ1-2, with D tentatively TRBD1 (5 bases). CDR3 size: 13 residues. V gave up 3 bases and J gave up 8 bases, with 13 bases separating them. Germline V gene lookup returns CDR1 MNHEY and CDR2 SVGEGT.